The T cell receptor (beta chain) under discussion was sequenced for a study of cytomegalovirus exposure and HLA in healthy donors. Overall study: Of some 410 genotyped donors, more than 75% grouped in the Caucasian-associated ancestry cluster.

Study outcomes and limitations: Reportedly, diagnosis of cytomegalovirus status by the classifier showed high specificity and sensitivity. Judged likely to be a sequencing artifact was a cluster of highly shared sequence variants.

As to this clone: Its antigen remains unidentified.

The CDR3 contains 18 residues. J gave up 9 bases and V 2 bases, and 19 bases lay outside the gene matches. The germline CDR1 and CDR2 sequences are SGHNT and YENEEA. Both 60 Vbeta primers and 13 Jbeta primers went into the PCR. The method was immunoSEQ multiplex PCR; TCRdb's version includes in-frame clones alone and lacks a portion of them. With more than 95,000 clones in the sample, the ten largest clones hold around 2.4%. The V and J genes are TRBV11-3 and TRBJ2-1, with 7 nucleotides matching TRBD2. The TCR originated in a man aged 40-50 years in good health and CMV-seronegative. The sequencing input was PBMCs. In nucleotides, the CDR3 is TGTGCCAGCAGCTTAACGGGGTGGCGAGTAGCGGGTTCTAGTGAGCAGTTCTTC. Encoded protein: CASSLTGWRVAGSSEQFF.